This entry is about one T cell receptor beta chain. What it binds is not known. The V end lost 1 base, the J end lost 4 bases, and 16 bases lay between the germline ends. This CDR3 comprises 17 residues. As to time point: newly diagnosed GD, antithyroid drugs for less than 3 months. There was RNA extracted from PBMCs, and the TCR library was made from it. The diagnosis of Graves' disease used American Thyroid Association guidelines. This entry is derived from a study of regulatory T cells in long-lasting Graves disease. Both iRepertoire HTBI primers and Arm-PCR of CDR3 regions were used to build the TCR beta libraries. Authors' methods: Throughout the samples, researchers identified roughly 59 TRBV and approximately 13 TRBJ segments. MiXCR, run by TCRdb on the multiplex PCR reads, gives a single entry per CDR3 protein. None of the V and J calls come from the authors' own analysis; TCRdb made them. The sample has roughly 530,000 distinct CDR3 sequences, about 16% seen once; the top ten hold 25%.

General observations from the study: Those with persistent disease had in common more public clonotypes (about 2,500) than new patients (approximately 890).

The same data also contributed to another study, on T cells in Graves' hyperthyroidism and ophthalmopathy. That source adds: Uncontrolled infection, other autoimmune disease, pregnancy or lactation led to exclusion.

The origin of this receptor is a woman aged 35-60 years with Graves disease. The V call is TRBV12-3 or TRBV12-4, the J call TRBJ2-2; D might be TRBD2 (6 bases). The sequences come from peripheral blood mononuclear cells (PBMCs), collected at new diagnosis, from a patient treated with antithyroid drugs. The CDR3: CASSLVGDGLSTGELFF. CDR3 bases: TGTGCCAGCAGTTTAGTTGGCGACGGACTAAGCACCGGGGAGCTGTTTTTT.